A single sample is the source of the 3 T cell receptor beta chains below, sequenced in a study of identical twins. TCRdb ran MiXCR on the 5' RACE reads and lists one entry per CDR3 protein. The sample lists some 500,000 distinct CDR3 sequences; roughly an eighth were seen once. These sequences were also reported in another study, on yellow fever vaccine responses in identical twins.

Sequencing was performed on CD4+ T cells sorted from blood. These receptors were collected from a woman aged 18-29 years in good health.

The chain is built from TRBV4-3 and TRBJ2-1; TRBD2 might be the D (5 bases). Between the trimmed V and J ends, which lost 0 bases and 8 bases, there was a span of 14 bases. The CDR3 has 15 residues. The germline CDR1 and CDR2 sequences are LGHNA and YSLEER. The CDR3 here is CASSQEGRGIDEQFF. The DNA for the CDR3 is TGCGCCAGCAGCCAAGAAGGACGAGGGATCGATGAGCAGTTCTTC.

A few counts support this clonotype. The rearrangement joins TRBV5-1 to TRBJ2-7; possibly TRBD2 for D (6 bases). The CDR3 sequence is 14 residues long. Germline V CDR1 and CDR2: SGHRS, YFSETQ. Trimming pared 5 bases from V and 5 bases from J, leaving 17 bases between. CDR3 DNA: TGCGCCAGCAGAACTAGCTCCGCGGGTCACGAGCAGTACTTC. It translates to CASRTSSAGHEQYF.

V usage is TRBV2 and J usage is TRBJ2-4, with 8 bases aligning to TRBD2. Trimming cost V 8 bases and J 3 bases; bases outside gene matches: 9. The CDR3 runs to 15 residues. The germline V gene has CDR1 SNHLY and CDR2 FYNNEI. The CDR3 loop is CASREGPVDKNIQYF. The CDR3 DNA follows: TGTGCCAGCCGGGAGGGGCCGGTTGACAAAAACATTCAGTACTTC.